This record looks at one T cell receptor beta chain sequence and its context. Assay used: immunoSEQ multiplex PCR; TCRdb lists only in-frame clones, some missing. Seen here are roughly 66,000 clones, 75% to 85% observed once, and the top ten hold more than 1%. The V gene's germline CDR1 is SGHVS and CDR2 FNYEAQ. Trimming removed 2 bases at V and 3 bases at J, with 14 bases between. This CDR3 spans 15 amino acids. This sample is part of a study of OX40 agonist ivuxolimab in advanced cancers. Here the sequenced sample was CD4+ or CD8+ T cells sorted from blood, taken in a trial of the OX40 agonist ivuxolimab. The chain has TRBV7-6 and TRBJ2-7, with D perhaps matching TRBD1 (6 bases). This clonotype originated in an adult with an advanced solid tumor such as melanoma, head and neck, liver or kidney cancer. CDR3 region: CASSLSEGGRYEQYF. CDR3 nucleotide sequence: TGTGCCAGCAGCTTATCGGAAGGGGGTCGCTACGAGCAGTACTTC.